The 22 T cell receptor beta chains below come from one sample, sequenced in a study of blood T cell repertoires in COVID-19. The assay was immunoSEQ multiplex PCR, and TCRdb's table has in-frame clones only and misses some. The table shows around 270,000 clones, with approximately 85% occurring only once. Sequenced: peripheral blood. The source is a human donor with COVID-19, enrolled during active disease. The donor label of this sample is uncertain.

The chain joins TRBV7-3 to TRBJ1-1; D perhaps matches TRBD1 (5 bases). CDR1 and CDR2 (germline): SGHTA, FQGTGA. Trimming took off 5 bases at V and 8 bases at J, with 12 bases between the two ends. The CDR3 loop spans 12 amino acids. CDR3 amino acids: CASSITGSEAFF. The CDR3 DNA reads TGTGCCAGCAGCATCACAGGCTCCGAAGCTTTCTTT.

The chain combines TRBV10-2 with TRBJ2-7, with a weak D call TRBD1 (5 bases). The CDR3 runs 12 residues. The ends were cut back, 4 bases at V and 8 bases at J, with 12 bases in the middle. Germline assignment: CDR1 WSHSY and CDR2 SAAADI. CDR3 sequence (DNA): TGCGCCAGCAGTGGGGGCCAGCTCAAGCAGTACTTC. It is translated as CASSGGQLKQYF.

This clone was recorded only once. The chain employs TRBV10-3 and TRBJ1-2; 7 nucleotides line up with TRBD1. V shed 7 bases, J shed 8 bases, and the junction held 4 bases outside the gene matches. The germline gives CDR1 ENHRY, CDR2 SYGVKD. The CDR3 is 11 residues long. The CDR3 DNA reads TGTGCCATCACCGACAGGGTCGGCTACACCTTC. As protein: CAITDRVGYTF.

The chain has TRBV5-1 and TRBJ2-6, with D perhaps TRBD1 (6 bases). Trimming pared 5 bases from V and 0 bases from J, leaving 6 bases between. The CDR3 spans 14 residues. Germline assignment: CDR1 SGHRS and CDR2 YFSETQ. This CDR3 reads CASRDSSGANVLTF. The CDR3 DNA reads TGCGCCAGCAGGGACAGCTCTGGGGCCAACGTCCTGACTTTC.

For the CDR3, the DNA is TGTGCCAGCTCACCCGGCGCGGGGCGACATGAGCAGTTCTTC. It codes for CASSPGAGRHEQFF. This chain uses TRBV18 with TRBJ2-1; possible D gene TRBD2, 6 bases. This CDR3 spans 14 amino acids. The ends were cut back, 3 bases at V and 8 bases at J, with 14 bases in the middle. CDR1 and CDR2 from the germline V gene are KGHSH and LQKENI.

The chain combines TRBV29-1 with TRBJ1-1; D perhaps matches TRBD1 (5 bases). The CDR3 runs 12 residues. Germline V gene sequence: CDR1 SQVTM, CDR2 ANQGSEA. Trimming shortened V by 3 bases and J by 4 bases, and 9 bases separated the two germline ends. The CDR3 region has the DNA TGCAGCGTTGATCAGGGAGGCACTGAAGCTTTCTTT. Translating it yields CSVDQGGTEAFF.

CDR3 nucleotides: TGTGCCAGCAGGTTGGGATCGACTAGCGGGACGGTCTTAGGCATGACAGATACGCAGTATTTT. The encoded protein is CASRLGSTSGTVLGMTDTQYF. This chain joins TRBV28 and TRBJ2-3; 11 bases map to TRBD2. The CDR3 is 21 amino acids. Losses at the gene ends were 6 bases for V and 3 bases for J; bases not matched to a gene: 23. Germline loops: CDR1 MDHEN, CDR2 SYDVKM.

This chain connects TRBV21-1 to TRBJ2-5; the tabulated D call, TRBD1, remains unverified against the DNA. TRBV21-1 is labeled a pseudogene. The CDR3 is 14 residues long. The CDR3 DNA follows: TGTGCCAGCAGATGGGGGCGCGTGGGAGAGACCCAGTACTTC. Amino acid sequence: CASRWGRVGETQYF.

The chain recombines TRBV27 with TRBJ1-2; TRBD1 aligns across 11 bases. The CDR3 covers 15 residues. V dropped 5 bases and J dropped 4; count of bases not matched to a gene: 6. CDR1 is MNHEY and CDR2 is SMNVEV in the germline V gene (reference sequence). In DNA form, the CDR3 reads TGTGCCAGCAGTCACCAGGACAGGGGGCTCTATGGCTACACCTTC. This translates into CASSHQDRGLYGYTF.

In DNA, the CDR3 is TGCGCCAGCAGTCCCGGTATTGAGCAGTTCTTC. This encodes CASSPGIEQFF. This chain joins TRBV10-1 and TRBJ2-1; unclear D gene. Germline V gives CDR1 WNHNN, CDR2 SYGVQD (reference sequence). Trimming took off 5 bases at V and 9 bases at J, with 8 bases between the two ends. The CDR3 spans 11 residues.

The V and J genes are TRBV11-2 and TRBJ2-1; TRBD2 aligns across 11 bases. CDR1 and CDR2 (germline): SGHAT, FQNNGV. The CDR3 covers 16 residues. V shed 1 base and J 6 bases; nucleotides not matched to a gene: 5. DNA of the CDR3: TGTGCCAGCAGCTTAGGAGTTAGCGGGAGGGCCAATGAGCAGTTCTTC. It translates to CASSLGVSGRANEQFF.

The DNA for the CDR3 is TGTGCCAGTAGTCGCGGGGGATCAAGAGTGAACACTGAAGCTTTCTTT. It translates to CASSRGGSRVNTEAFF. This chain uses TRBV19 with TRBJ1-1; D possibly corresponds to TRBD1 (5 bases). Germline values: CDR1 LNHDA, CDR2 SQIVND (reference sequence). The V and J ends lost 5 bases and 0 bases respectively, with 16 bases between them. The CDR3 is 16 residues long. Drawing the rest from reference TRBV19 and TRBJ1-1, the complete variable domain is DGGITQSPKYLFRKEGQNVTLSCEQNLNHDAMYWYRQDPGQGLRLIYYSQIVNDFQKGDIAEGYSVSREKKESFPLTVTSAQKNPTAFYLCASSRGGSRVNTEAFFGQGTRLTVV.

The chain employs TRBV18 and TRBJ2-1; D unresolved. V was shortened by 0 bases and J by 2 bases, with 11 bases between the two germline ends. This CDR3 has 16 residues. Germline V gene sequence: CDR1 KGHSH, CDR2 LQKENI. The CDR3, as DNA: TGTGCCAGCTCACCACCCCTCCGTTCCGCCTACAATGAGCAGTTCTTC. Its protein is CASSPPLRSAYNEQFF.

This chain uses TRBV5-1 with TRBJ1-1; D ambiguous. The ends were cut back, 7 bases at V and 1 base at J, with 17 bases in the middle. CDR3 length: 15 amino acids. Germline CDR1 reads SGHRS; CDR2 reads YFSETQ. The CDR3 loop is CASSGQASGNTEAFF. CDR3 DNA: TGCGCCAGCTCCGGTCAGGCCAGCGGGAACACTGAAGCTTTCTTT.

CDR3 DNA: TGTGCTAGTGGTTTGGCGGGATTAGACACCTACGAGCAGTACTTC. This codes for CASGLAGLDTYEQYF. This chain joins TRBV12-5 and TRBJ2-7, with D maybe TRBD2 (5 bases). Trimming left V 1 base short and J 2 bases short, with 12 bases between. Germline loops: CDR1 LGHNT, CDR2 FRNRAP. The CDR3 covers 15 residues.

V and J are TRBV5-8 and TRBJ1-5, with D unclear. The CDR3 is 13 amino acids. Trimming left V 4 bases short and J 5 bases short, with 10 bases between. CDR1 is SGHTS, CDR2 YDEGEE, per germline. CDR3 sequence: CASSEGVDQPQHF. CDR3 nucleotides: TGTGCCAGCAGCGAGGGTGTGGATCAGCCCCAGCATTTT.

The V call is TRBV2, the J call TRBJ2-3, with D possibly being TRBD2 (6 bases). CDR1 and CDR2 from the germline V gene are SNHLY and FYNNEI. The V gene lost 4 bases and the J gene lost 0 bases, with 17 bases spanning the gap. This CDR3 spans 17 amino acids. As DNA, the CDR3 is TGTGCCAGCAGTGGCCGACTAGGCGGGATTAGCACAGATACGCAGTATTTT. Translation gives CASSGRLGGISTDTQYF.

The chain combines TRBV11-2 with TRBJ1-4, with D possibly being TRBD1 (6 bases). V lost 3 bases to trimming and J lost 5 bases, with 16 bases between them. Germline lookup yields CDR1 SGHAT and CDR2 FQNNGV. CDR3 size: 16 residues. Here the CDR3 reads CASSLGTGIRNEKLFF. DNA of the CDR3: TGTGCCAGCAGCTTGGGAACAGGGATAAGAAATGAAAAACTGTTTTTT.

The chain combines TRBV28 with TRBJ2-2; D is unresolved. This CDR3 region has 16 residues. CDR1 is MDHEN, CDR2 SYDVKM, per germline. With 5 bases removed from V and 6 bases from J, the gap between germline ends came to 19 bases. CDR3 protein: CASSPGGYPDSGELFF. In nucleotides, the CDR3 is TGTGCCAGCAGTCCCGGCGGCTATCCGGATTCCGGGGAGCTGTTTTTT.

The chain uses TRBV9 and TRBJ2-2; D perhaps matches TRBD2 (5 bases). The V end lost 0 bases, the J end lost 5 bases, and 8 bases lay between the germline ends. The CDR3 length is 14 residues. Germline V gives CDR1 SGDLS, CDR2 YYNGEE. Here the CDR3 DNA reads TGTGCCAGCAGCGTAGACCCGGGGACCGGGGAGCTGTTTTTT. As protein: CASSVDPGTGELFF. The full variable domain, in which reference TRBV9 and TRBJ2-2 provide the parts outside the CDR3, is DSGVTQTPKHLITATGQRVTLRCSPRSGDLSVYWYQQSLDQGLQFLIQYYNGEERAKGNILERFSAQQFPDLHSELNLSSLELGDSALYFCASSVDPGTGELFFGEGSRLTVL.

In its sample, this clone was seen a few times. The chain recombines TRBV25-1 with TRBJ1-5; D is perhaps TRBD1 (5 bases). This CDR3 spans 15 amino acids. The V gene's germline CDR1 is MGHDK and CDR2 SYGVNS. V was trimmed by 9 bases and J by 4 bases, leaving 19 bases between them. The CDR3 DNA follows: TGTGCCAGTTCCTCTGGGGCAGGGATTAATCAGCCCCAGCATTTT. This encodes CASSSGAGINQPQHF.

The chain couples TRBV6-5 to TRBJ2-5; TRBD2 matches 10 bases. Germline V gene data show CDR1 as MNHEY and CDR2 as SVGAGI. This CDR3 comprises 15 residues. V gave up 4 bases and J gave up 5 bases; unmatched junction bases: 7. The CDR3 DNA sequence: TGTGCCAGCAGTTTTCTAGCGGGAGCGGGGGAGACCCAGTACTTC. Translating gives CASSFLAGAGETQYF.